Detailed here is one T cell receptor (beta chain). Germline CDR1 MNHNS, CDR2 SASEGT. The CDR3 has 15 amino acids. Trimming removed 3 bases at V and 4 bases at J, with 15 bases between. The data are from a study of shared clonotypes between healthy human individuals. Once extracted for a subset, genomic DNA was divided evenly among several immunoSEQ plates. Assay used: immunoSEQ multiplex PCR; TCRdb lists only in-frame clones, some missing. The table lists about 2 million clones, 85% to 95% of them singletons, with about 0.13% in the top ten. The V call is TRBV6-1, the J call TRBJ2-5; tentatively, D is TRBD2 (5 bases). The material sequenced was naive CD4+ T cells sorted from blood. Documented subset: CD45RA+ positively selected. This clonotype was obtained from a man younger than 35 in good health. CDR3 protein: CASSDAHGSIETQYF. CDR3 DNA sequence: TGTGCCAGCAGTGACGCCCATGGGAGTATAGAGACCCAGTACTTC.